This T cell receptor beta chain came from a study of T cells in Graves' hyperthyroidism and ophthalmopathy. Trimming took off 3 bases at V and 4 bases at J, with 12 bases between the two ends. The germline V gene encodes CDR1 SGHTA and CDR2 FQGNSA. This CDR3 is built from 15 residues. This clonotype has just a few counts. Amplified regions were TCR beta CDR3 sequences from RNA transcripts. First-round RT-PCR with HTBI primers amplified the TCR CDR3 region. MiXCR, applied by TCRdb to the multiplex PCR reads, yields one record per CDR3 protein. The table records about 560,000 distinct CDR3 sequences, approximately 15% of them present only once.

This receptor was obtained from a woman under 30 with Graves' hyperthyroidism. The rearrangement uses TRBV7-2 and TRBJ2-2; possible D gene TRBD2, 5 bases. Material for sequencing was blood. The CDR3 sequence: CASSFLGLVTGELFF. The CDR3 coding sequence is TGTGCCAGCAGCTTTCTAGGACTCGTCACCGGGGAGCTGTTTTTT. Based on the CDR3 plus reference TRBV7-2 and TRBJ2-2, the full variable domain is GAGVSQSPSNKVTEKGKDVELRCDPISGHTALYWYRQSLGQGLEFLIYFQGNSAPDKSGLPSDRFSAERTGGSVSTLTIQRTQQEDSAVYLCASSFLGLVTGELFFGEGSRLTVL.